One sample yielded the 13 T cell receptor beta chains listed below, sequenced in a study of blood T cell repertoires in COVID-19. Assay: immunoSEQ multiplex PCR; the TCRdb copy retains only in-frame clones and omits some. The sample records approximately 90,000 clones, 80% being singletons. Input material: peripheral blood. Receptors were obtained from a woman of 80 years or more with acute or convalescent COVID-19.

The rearrangement links TRBV10-3 to TRBJ1-2; TRBD1 agrees at 8 bases. The CDR3 loop spans 16 amino acids. From germline, CDR1 is ENHRY and CDR2 SYGVKD. Germline trimming cut 3 bases from V and 8 bases from J; bases unmatched to any gene: 14. CDR3 bases: TGTGCCATCAGTGATGCAGGACGTCAGGGGGCGGAAGGCTACACCTTC. It codes for CAISDAGRQGAEGYTF.

V is TRBV6-5 and J is TRBJ2-5; D unclear. Looked up from germline, CDR1 is MNHEY and CDR2 is SVGAGI. There are 11 residues in the CDR3. V shed 3 bases and J shed 4 bases, with 3 bases lying between them. CDR3 sequence: CASSYRETQYF. Here the CDR3 DNA reads TGTGCCAGCAGTTATCGAGAGACCCAGTACTTC.

The chain uses TRBV18 and TRBJ1-1, with D possibly TRBD1 on 5 matching bases. This CDR3 is 14 amino acids long. Between the trimmed V and J ends, which lost 3 bases and 8 bases, there was a span of 16 bases. Germline CDR1 and CDR2: KGHSH and LQKENI. Written as DNA, the CDR3 is TGTGCCAGCTCACCCCAAGGAGGGACCATCGAAGCTTTCTTT. As protein: CASSPQGGTIEAFF.

This clone was counted once. The chain is built from TRBV6-5 and TRBJ1-5, with TRBD1 identical over 8 bases. CDR3 length: 15 amino acids. The V and J ends lost 6 bases and 3 bases, in that order; junction bases with no gene match: 7. The V gene's germline CDR1 is MNHEY and CDR2 SVGAGI. CDR3 sequence (DNA): TGTGCCAGCAGGCAGGGGGCTATGGCCAATCAGCCCCAGCATTTT. Amino acid sequence: CASRQGAMANQPQHF.

This clone showed up many times. As DNA, the CDR3 is TGTGCCAGCAGCTTAGGTCGACATGAAAGGGACTACACTGAAGCTTTCTTT. Translation: CASSLGRHERDYTEAFF. The V call is TRBV11-2, the J call TRBJ1-1, with a possible D match to TRBD1 (5 bases). Trimming pared 1 base from V and 3 bases from J, leaving 18 bases between. This CDR3 has 17 residues. Germline V gene data show CDR1 as SGHAT and CDR2 as FQNNGV.

The rearrangement links TRBV24-1 to TRBJ2-7, with D possibly matching TRBD2 (7 bases). Germline CDR1 reads KGHDR; CDR2 reads SFDVKD. V dropped 0 bases and J dropped 3 bases, with 17 bases sitting between them. CDR3 length: 17 amino acids. The CDR3 bases are TGTGCCACCAGTGATTTGGATAGAGGGGGGGCCGTCTACGAGCAGTACTTC. It is translated as CATSDLDRGGAVYEQYF.

The chain links TRBV3-1 (or the pseudogene TRBV3-2) to TRBJ2-2; D is ambiguous. Trimming cost V 1 base and J 7 bases, with 7 bases left between them. CDR1 is LGHDT and CDR2 is YNNKEL in the germline V gene (reference sequence). The CDR3 is made up of 13 amino acids. CDR3 sequence: CASSQGRSGELFF. In DNA form, the CDR3 reads TGTGCCAGCAGCCAAGGACGGAGCGGGGAGCTGTTTTTT.

The chain carries TRBV3-1 (or the pseudogene TRBV3-2) and TRBJ2-2; 9 bases map to TRBD1. The germline CDR1 and CDR2 sequences are LGHDT and YNNKEL (reference sequence). The V gene end was trimmed by 2 bases and the J gene end by 0 bases; junction bases not matched to a gene: 4. This CDR3 is 17 amino acids long. CDR3 DNA: TGTGCCAGCAGCCAATACAGGGGGCGAGCGAACACCGGGGAGCTGTTTTTT. Its translation: CASSQYRGRANTGELFF.

The V gene is TRBV6-5, the J gene TRBJ2-4; D is unresolved. The CDR3 is made up of 13 amino acids. The germline V and J ends were trimmed by 7 bases and 12 bases, with 19 bases remaining between them. Germline-derived CDR1 and CDR2 are MNHEY and SVGAGI. As DNA, the CDR3 is TGTGCCAGCACCCTCGACACCCAACAAGATCAGTACTTC. It translates to CASTLDTQQDQYF.

This clone was counted only a few times. V usage is TRBV5-1 and J usage is TRBJ2-2; D possibly corresponds to TRBD1 (5 bases). The CDR3 is 14 amino acids. Germline loops: CDR1 SGHRS, CDR2 YFSETQ. Trimming cost V 8 bases and J 1 base, with 12 bases left between them. CDR3 sequence reads: CASDKGQNTGELFF. The CDR3 bases are TGCGCCAGTGACAAAGGACAGAACACCGGGGAGCTGTTTTTT.

The gene calls are TRBV5-1 and TRBJ1-6, with 7 bases lining up with TRBD1. V dropped 7 bases and J dropped 9; count of bases not matched to a gene: 10. CDR3 size: 14 residues. Looked up from germline, CDR1 is SGHRS and CDR2 is YFSETQ. CDR3 in amino acids: CASSVGTVTSPLHF. CDR3 nucleotides: TGCGCCAGCTCTGTCGGGACAGTGACTTCACCCCTCCACTTT.

This clone occurred a few times. The rearrangement uses TRBV4-2 and TRBJ1-2; D remains unclear. Per the germline V gene, CDR1 is LGHNA and CDR2 is YNFKEQ. Trimming left V 3 bases short and J 4 bases short, with 12 bases between. The CDR3 consists of 14 residues. The CDR3 DNA reads TGTGCCAGCAGCCAGGCGTCAGGATCCTATGGCTACACCTTC. It is translated as CASSQASGSYGYTF.

This clone was observed a handful of times. This chain uses TRBV7-6 with TRBJ2-7, with TRBD1 matching over 9 bases. Looked up from germline, CDR1 is SGHVS and CDR2 is FNYEAQ. The CDR3 sequence is 14 residues long. V lost 3 bases to trimming and J lost 3 bases; unmatched junction nucleotides: 3. The CDR3 DNA follows: TGTGCCAGCAGCTTGACAGGGGGGGACTACGAGCAGTACTTC. Its protein is CASSLTGGDYEQYF.